These 4 T cell receptor beta chains originate from one sample sequenced in a study of blood T cell repertoires in COVID-19. Sequencing was performed with immunoSEQ multiplex PCR; in TCRdb, only in-frame clones are kept and a portion is missing. The table includes 250,000 to 300,000 clones, around 90% detected once. The sample taken for sequencing was peripheral blood. Receptors were obtained from a woman in her forties or fifties who had recovered from COVID-19.

V usage is TRBV4-1 and J usage is TRBJ2-5; perhaps TRBD1 as D (5 bases). Germline V gene data show CDR1 as MGHRA and CDR2 as YSYEKL. The CDR3 is made up of 14 amino acids. V lost 1 base and J 5 bases, leaving 11 bases between the germline ends. This CDR3 reads CASSQVIRVETQYF. In DNA, the CDR3 is TGCGCCAGCAGCCAAGTCATCAGGGTGGAGACCCAGTACTTC.

This clone appeared a single time. The chain combines TRBV10-3 with TRBJ1-2, with a possible D match to TRBD1 (6 bases). Trimming pared 4 bases from V and 8 bases from J, leaving 17 bases between. The CDR3 is 14 amino acids. Germline CDR1 is ENHRY and CDR2 is SYGVKD. The CDR3: CAISAFQGRGGYTF. Here the CDR3 DNA reads TGTGCCATCAGTGCATTTCAGGGGCGAGGAGGCTACACCTTC.

The chain has TRBV4-3 and TRBJ1-2; 7 positions agree with TRBD1. J gave up 2 bases and V 4 bases, and 4 bases lay outside the gene matches. The CDR3 covers 14 residues. Germline V lookup: CDR1 LGHNA, CDR2 YSLEER. The CDR3 here is CASSPETGNYGYTF. As DNA, the CDR3 is TGCGCCAGCAGCCCGGAGACAGGGAACTATGGCTACACCTTC.

The chain uses TRBV19 and TRBJ2-1, with 10 positions matching TRBD2. Trimming at V came to 5 bases and at J to 0 bases, leaving 4 bases not matched to a gene. The germline gives CDR1 LNHDA, CDR2 SQIVND (reference sequence). This CDR3 contains 16 residues. CDR3 nucleotides: TGTGCCAGTAGTCTCCGACTAGCGGGCTCCTACAATGAGCAGTTCTTC. It codes for CASSLRLAGSYNEQFF.